This T cell receptor beta chain was recorded in a study of cytomegalovirus exposure and HLA in healthy donors. The CDR3 is 14 amino acids. Germline loops: CDR1 SEHNR, CDR2 FQNEAQ (reference sequence). The ends were cut back, 5 bases at V and 1 base at J, with 11 bases in the middle. Note on this clone: The target antigen is unknown.

General study points: It was about 150 TCR beta chains that were listed as cytomegalovirus-associated. V- and J-gene trimming of TCR beta was linked (in a later analysis) to a missense DCLRE1C variant. A few CMV-associated chains proved CMV antigen-specific in vitro.

Primers for the PCR totalled 60 Vbeta and 13 Jbeta. Clones were read by immunoSEQ multiplex PCR, and TCRdb kept only the in-frame ones, dropping some. The sample holds 300,000 or so clones, roughly 81% seen once. The rearrangement links TRBV7-9 to TRBJ1-1; TRBD1 is a possible D gene (5 bases). The specimen was PBMCs. The receptor's source is a woman in her thirties or forties in good health and CMV-seropositive. CDR3 nucleotide sequence: TGTGCCAGCAGCCCGTCAACAGGGAACACTGAAGCTTTCTTT. Protein sequence: CASSPSTGNTEAFF.